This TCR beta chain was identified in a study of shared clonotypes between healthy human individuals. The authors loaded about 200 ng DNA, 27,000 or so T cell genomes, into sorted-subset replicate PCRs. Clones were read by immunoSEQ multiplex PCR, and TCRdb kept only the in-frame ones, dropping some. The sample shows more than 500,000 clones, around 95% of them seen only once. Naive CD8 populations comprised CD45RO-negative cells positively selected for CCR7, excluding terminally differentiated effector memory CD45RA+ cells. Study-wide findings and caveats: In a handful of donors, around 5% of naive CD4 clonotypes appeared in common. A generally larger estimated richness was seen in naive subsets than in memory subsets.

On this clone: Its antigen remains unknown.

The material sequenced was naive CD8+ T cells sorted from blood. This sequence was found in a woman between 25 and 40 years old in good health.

DNA of the CDR3: TGCGCCAGCAGCCCCCGACTAGCGGGTACCTACGAGCAGTACTTC. Amino acid sequence: CASSPRLAGTYEQYF. This chain uses TRBV4-1 with TRBJ2-7, with 10 bases matching TRBD2. Germline assignment: CDR1 MGHRA and CDR2 YSYEKL. V shed 4 bases and J 2 bases; nucleotides not matched to a gene: 5. The CDR3 is 15 amino acids.